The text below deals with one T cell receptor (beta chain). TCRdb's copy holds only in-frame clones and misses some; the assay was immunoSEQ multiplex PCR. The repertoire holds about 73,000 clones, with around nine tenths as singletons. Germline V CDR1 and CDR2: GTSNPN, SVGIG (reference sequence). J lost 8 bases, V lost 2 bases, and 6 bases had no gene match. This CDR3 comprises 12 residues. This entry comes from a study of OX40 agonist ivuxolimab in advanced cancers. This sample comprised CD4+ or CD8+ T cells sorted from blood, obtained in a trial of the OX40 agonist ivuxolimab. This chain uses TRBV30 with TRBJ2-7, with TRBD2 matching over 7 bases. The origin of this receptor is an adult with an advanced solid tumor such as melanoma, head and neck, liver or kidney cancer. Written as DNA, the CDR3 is TGTGCCTGGAGTAGCGGGAACCTAAAGCAGTACTTC. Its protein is CAWSSGNLKQYF.